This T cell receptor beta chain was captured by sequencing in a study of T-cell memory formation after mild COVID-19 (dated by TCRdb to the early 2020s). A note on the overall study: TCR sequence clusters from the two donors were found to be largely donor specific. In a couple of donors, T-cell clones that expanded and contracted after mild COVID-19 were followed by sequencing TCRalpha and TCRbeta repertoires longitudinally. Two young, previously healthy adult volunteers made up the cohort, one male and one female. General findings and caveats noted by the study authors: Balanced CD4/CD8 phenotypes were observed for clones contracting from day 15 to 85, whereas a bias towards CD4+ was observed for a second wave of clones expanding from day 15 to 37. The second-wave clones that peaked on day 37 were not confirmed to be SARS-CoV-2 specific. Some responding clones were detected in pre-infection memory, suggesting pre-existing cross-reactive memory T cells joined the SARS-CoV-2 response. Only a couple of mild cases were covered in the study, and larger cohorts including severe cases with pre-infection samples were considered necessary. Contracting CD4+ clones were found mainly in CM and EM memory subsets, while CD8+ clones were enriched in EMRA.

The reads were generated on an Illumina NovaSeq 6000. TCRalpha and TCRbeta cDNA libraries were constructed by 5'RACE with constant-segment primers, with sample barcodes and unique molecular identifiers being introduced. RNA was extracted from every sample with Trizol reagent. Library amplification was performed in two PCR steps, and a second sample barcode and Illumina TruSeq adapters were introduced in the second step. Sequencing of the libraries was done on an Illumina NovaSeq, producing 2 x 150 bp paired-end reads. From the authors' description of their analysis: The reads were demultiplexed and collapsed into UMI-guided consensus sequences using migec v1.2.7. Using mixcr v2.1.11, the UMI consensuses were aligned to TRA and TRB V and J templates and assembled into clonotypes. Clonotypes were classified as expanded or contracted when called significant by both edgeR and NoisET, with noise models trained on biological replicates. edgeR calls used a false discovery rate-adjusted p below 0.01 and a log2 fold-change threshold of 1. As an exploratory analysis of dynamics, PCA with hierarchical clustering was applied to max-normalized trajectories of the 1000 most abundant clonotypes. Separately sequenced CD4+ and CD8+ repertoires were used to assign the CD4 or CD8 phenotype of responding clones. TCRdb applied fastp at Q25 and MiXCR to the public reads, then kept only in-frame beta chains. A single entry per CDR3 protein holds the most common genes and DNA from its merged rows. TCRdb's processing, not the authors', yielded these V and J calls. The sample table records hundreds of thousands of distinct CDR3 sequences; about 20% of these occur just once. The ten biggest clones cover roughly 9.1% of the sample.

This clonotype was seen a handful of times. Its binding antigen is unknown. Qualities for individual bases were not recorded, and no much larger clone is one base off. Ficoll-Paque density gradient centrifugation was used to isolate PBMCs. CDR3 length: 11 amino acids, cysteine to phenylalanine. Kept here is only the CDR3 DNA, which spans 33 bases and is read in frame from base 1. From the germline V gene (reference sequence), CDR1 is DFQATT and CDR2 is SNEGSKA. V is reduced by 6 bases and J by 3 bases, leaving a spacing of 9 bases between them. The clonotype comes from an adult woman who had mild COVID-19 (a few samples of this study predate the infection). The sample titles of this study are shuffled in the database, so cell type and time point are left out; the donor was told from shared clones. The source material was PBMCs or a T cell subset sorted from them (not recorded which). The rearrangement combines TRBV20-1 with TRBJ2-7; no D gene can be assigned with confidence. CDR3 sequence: CSAPIGYEQYF. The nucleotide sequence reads TGCAGTGCCCCGATAGGCTACGAGCAGTACTTC.